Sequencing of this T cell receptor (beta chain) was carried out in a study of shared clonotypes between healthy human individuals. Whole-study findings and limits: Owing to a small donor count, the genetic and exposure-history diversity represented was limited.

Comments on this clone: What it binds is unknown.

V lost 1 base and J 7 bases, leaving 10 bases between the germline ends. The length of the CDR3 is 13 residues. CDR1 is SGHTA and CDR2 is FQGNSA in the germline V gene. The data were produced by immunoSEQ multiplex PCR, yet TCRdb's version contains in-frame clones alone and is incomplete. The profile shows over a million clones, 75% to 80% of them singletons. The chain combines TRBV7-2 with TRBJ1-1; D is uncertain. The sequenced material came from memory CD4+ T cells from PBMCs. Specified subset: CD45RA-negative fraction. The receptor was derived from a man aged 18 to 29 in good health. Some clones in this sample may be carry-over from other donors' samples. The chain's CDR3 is CASSLGRRLEAFF. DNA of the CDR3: TGTGCCAGCAGCTTAGGACGTCGCCTTGAAGCTTTCTTT.